These 16 T cell receptor beta chains were all obtained from the same sample, sequenced in a study of beta chain features in type 1 diabetes. What was sequenced were expressed TCRB transcripts, since all of the isolated RNA had been reverse transcribed. Clones were sequenced by immunoSEQ multiplex PCR, and TCRdb holds only the in-frame ones, with some missing. The sample holds approximately 250,000 clones, about 9.3% seen once. Sample: naive CD4+ T cells from blood. Source of these receptors: a woman between 18 and 29 years old in good health.

The table lists this clone with a few counts. The chain's CDR3 is CASSRYQGYGNQPQHF. CDR3 bases: TGTGCCAGTAGTAGGTACCAGGGGTATGGCAATCAGCCCCAGCATTTT. This chain links TRBV19 with TRBJ1-5, with TRBD1 as a possible D gene (6 bases). The CDR3 is made up of 16 amino acids. Between the trimmed V and J ends, which lost 4 bases and 2 bases, there was a span of 15 bases. Per germline, CDR1 LNHDA and CDR2 SQIVND (reference sequence).

With regard to this clone: At one end the junction does not follow the germline gene, possibly because of a read error. The chain is built from TRBV14 and TRBJ2-7; D perhaps matches TRBD1 (5 bases). The CDR3 has 13 residues. Germline CDR1 and CDR2: SGHDN and FVKESK. The CDR3 loop is CASSQDLQGRVIF. In nucleotides, the CDR3 is TGTGCCAGCAGCCAAGATTTGCAGGGCCGAGTCATCTTC.

This chain links TRBV9 with TRBJ2-7, with D maybe TRBD1 (5 bases). CDR3 length: 14 amino acids. Germline CDR1 is SGDLS and CDR2 is YYNGEE. V dropped 0 bases and J dropped 5 bases, with 12 bases sitting between them. CDR3 residues: CASSVGRTGNEQYF. The CDR3 DNA sequence: TGTGCCAGCAGCGTAGGTAGAACAGGTAACGAGCAGTACTTC.

There are a few counts of this clone. The chain has TRBV9 and TRBJ2-7; weak D call: TRBD1 (5 bases). Looked up from germline, CDR1 is SGDLS and CDR2 is YYNGEE. CDR3 size: 14 residues. The V end was cut by 0 bases, the J end by 5 bases, with 12 bases between. The CDR3 here is CASSVDWGKNEQYF. The CDR3 nucleotides read TGTGCCAGCAGCGTAGATTGGGGCAAGAACGAGCAGTACTTC.

Only a few counts were recorded for this clone. Here the CDR3 DNA reads TGTGCCCAGTGGGGGGAATTTGACACTGAAGCTTTCTTT. This sequence encodes CAQWGEFDTEAFF. The V gene is TRBV27, the J gene TRBJ1-1, with D perhaps matching TRBD1 (5 bases). The CDR3 has 13 residues. Germline V lookup: CDR1 MNHEY, CDR2 SMNVEV (reference sequence). V shed 11 bases and J shed 3 bases, with 16 bases lying between them.

The V and J genes are TRBV7-9 and TRBJ2-1; TRBD1 matches 11 bases. CDR1 and CDR2 (germline): SEHNR, FQNEAQ (reference sequence). V lost 4 bases to trimming and J lost 7 bases; unmatched junction nucleotides: 3. CDR3 size: 14 residues. CDR3 nucleotides: TGTGCCAGCAGCTCCGGGACAGGGGGTAATGAGCAGTTCTTC. Translation gives CASSSGTGGNEQFF.

This clone was counted many times. The chain recombines TRBV15 with TRBJ2-5; D unresolved. This CDR3 comprises 15 residues. V was cut by 0 bases and J by 4 bases, with 12 bases left in between. CDR1 and CDR2 from the germline V gene are LNHNV and YYDKDF (reference sequence). CDR3 loop: CATSRDVGQIETQYF. The CDR3 DNA sequence: TGTGCCACCAGCAGAGACGTTGGCCAGATAGAGACCCAGTACTTC.

The V and J genes are TRBV30 and TRBJ1-4, with D perhaps TRBD1 (5 bases). The germline V gene has CDR1 GTSNPN and CDR2 SVGIG (reference sequence). Trimming cost V 1 base and J 0 bases, with 6 bases left between them. This CDR3 contains 14 residues. For the CDR3, the DNA is TGTGCCTGGAGTGCACAGGCAACTAATGAAAAACTGTTTTTT. Its protein product is CAWSAQATNEKLFF.

This clone has more than one count but fewer than ten. The CDR3 DNA reads as TGCAGCACCCAGACAGGGAACTATGGCTACACCTTC. This gives the protein CSTQTGNYGYTF. The chain has TRBV29-1 and TRBJ1-2, with 7 bases that match TRBD1. V lost 8 bases to trimming and J lost 2 bases; unmatched junction nucleotides: 5. CDR3 length equals 12 residues. Germline CDR1 and CDR2: SQVTM and ANQGSEA.

CDR3 DNA: TGTGCCAGCTCACCAGCCACAAACACCGGGGAGCTGTTTTTT. Amino acids: CASSPATNTGELFF. V is TRBV18 and J is TRBJ2-2; no firm D call. The CDR3 covers 14 residues. CDR1 KGHSH and CDR2 LQKENI come from the germline V gene. V lost 2 bases and J 2 bases, leaving 6 bases between the germline ends.

A few counts support this clone. The CDR3 protein is CASSLRLAGTYNEQFF. CDR3 sequence (DNA): TGCGCCAGCAGCTTACGCCTAGCGGGTACCTACAATGAGCAGTTCTTC. This chain joins TRBV5-1 and TRBJ2-1; TRBD2 matches at 8 bases. CDR3 length: 16 residues. Germline V gives CDR1 SGHRS, CDR2 YFSETQ. V lost 2 bases and J lost 2; bases outside the gene matches: 6.

This clone has just a few counts. The J gene is TRBJ2-1, the V gene TRBV2; no firm D call. V lost 1 base and J lost 5, with 12 bases in between. This CDR3 contains 15 residues. CDR1 is SNHLY, CDR2 FYNNEI, per germline. CDR3: CASSEGVLLHNEQFF. DNA for the CDR3: TGTGCCAGCAGTGAAGGCGTACTCCTCCACAATGAGCAGTTCTTC.

Many counts were recorded for this clone. The sample holds other DNA sequences that translate to the same CDR3. The gene calls are TRBV5-4 and TRBJ1-1; 7 nucleotides match TRBD1. The CDR3 is made up of 12 amino acids. Germline CDR1 and CDR2: SGHNT and YYREEE (reference sequence). V shed 5 bases and J 4 bases; nucleotides not matched to a gene: 2. The CDR3 DNA follows: TGTGCCAGCAGTCGACAGGGCACTGAAGCTTTCTTT. Translated: CASSRQGTEAFF.

This chain joins TRBV7-3 and TRBJ2-1; the D gene is possibly TRBD2 (6 bases). Between the trimmed V and J ends, which lost 2 bases and 1 base, there was a span of 12 bases. Germline V gene sequence: CDR1 SGHTA, CDR2 FQGTGA. The CDR3 has 16 residues. The CDR3 loop reads CASSLLGGLSYNEQFF. Written as DNA, the CDR3 is TGTGCCAGCAGCTTATTAGGAGGGCTGTCCTACAATGAGCAGTTCTTC.

This clone was counted between two and nine times. The J gene is TRBJ1-4, the V gene TRBV7-9; perhaps TRBD1 as D (6 bases). Trimming left V 5 bases short and J 8 bases short, with 21 bases between. The length of the CDR3 is 16 residues. Looked up from germline, CDR1 is SEHNR and CDR2 is FQNEAQ (reference sequence). The CDR3 protein is CASSRPSGTTGEKLFF. The CDR3 coding sequence is TGTGCCAGCAGCCGACCTTCCGGGACAACGGGGGAAAAACTGTTTTTT. The entire variable domain, with the rest obtained from reference TRBV7-9 and TRBJ1-4, is as follows: DTGVSQNPRHKITKRGQNVTFRCDPISEHNRLYWYRQTLGQGPEFLTYFQNEAQLEKSRLLSDRFSAERPKGSFSTLEIQRTEQGDSAMYLCASSRPSGTTGEKLFFGSGTQLSVL.

This clone was counted only a few times. V usage is TRBV7-6 and J usage is TRBJ2-1, with D tentatively TRBD2 (6 bases). V shed 7 bases and J shed 3 bases, with 13 bases lying between them. The CDR3 extends over 14 amino acids. Germline CDR1 reads SGHVS; CDR2 reads FNYEAQ. As DNA, the CDR3 is TGTGCCAGCACCCCTGGCGGGGACTACAATGAGCAGTTCTTC. Translating gives CASTPGGDYNEQFF.